This TCR beta chain was obtained from a study of OX40 agonist ivuxolimab in advanced cancers. In the study overall: Patients received ivuxolimab, an intravenous treatment, every 2 weeks at 0.01 to 10 mg/kg.

Profiling relied on immunoSEQ multiplex PCR, and the TCRdb table lists in-frame clones only, not all of them. The sample has approximately 76,000 clones, about 89% seen once. Germline V lookup: CDR1 SGHDT, CDR2 YYEEEE. CDR3 length: 14 amino acids. V shed 4 bases and J shed 4 bases, with 13 bases lying between them. Points on this clone: The antigen is not known.

Study-wide results and caveats: Expanded peripheral T cell antigen specificity was not determined. Relatively little clonal expansion, among the lowest observed, appeared in partial responders at 0.1-3.0 mg/kg.

Source: CD4+ or CD8+ T cells sorted from blood, taken in a trial of the OX40 agonist ivuxolimab. The chain links TRBV5-6 to TRBJ2-3; D not resolved. The source of this sequence is an adult with an advanced solid tumor such as melanoma, head and neck, liver or kidney cancer. The CDR3 protein is CASSHLRSADTQYF. CDR3 sequence (DNA): TGTGCCAGCAGCCACCTCAGGTCCGCAGATACGCAGTATTTT.